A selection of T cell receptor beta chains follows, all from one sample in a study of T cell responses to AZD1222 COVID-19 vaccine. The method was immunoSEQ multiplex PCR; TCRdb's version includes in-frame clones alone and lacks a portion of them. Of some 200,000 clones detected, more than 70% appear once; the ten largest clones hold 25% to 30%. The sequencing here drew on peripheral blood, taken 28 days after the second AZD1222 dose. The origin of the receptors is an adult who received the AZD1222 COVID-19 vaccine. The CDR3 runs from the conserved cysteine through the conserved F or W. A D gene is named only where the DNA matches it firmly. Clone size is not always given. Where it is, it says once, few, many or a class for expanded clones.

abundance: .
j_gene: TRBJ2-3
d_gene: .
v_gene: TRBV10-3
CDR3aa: CAISELLQGTDTQYF
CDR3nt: TGTGCCATCAGTGAGCTACTACAGGGAACAGATACGCAGTATTTT

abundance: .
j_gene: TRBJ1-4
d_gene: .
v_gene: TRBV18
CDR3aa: CASSPGGSREEKLFF
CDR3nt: TGTGCCAGCTCACCTGGAGGGAGTAGAGAAGAAAAACTGTTTTTT

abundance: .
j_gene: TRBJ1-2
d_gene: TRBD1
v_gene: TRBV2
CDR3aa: CASSEGTGLGGYTF
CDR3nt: TGTGCCAGCAGTGAGGGGACAGGGTTGGGCGGCTACACCTTC

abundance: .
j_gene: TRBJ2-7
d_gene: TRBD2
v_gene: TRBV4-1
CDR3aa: CASSQDPATSGLSYEQYF
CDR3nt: TGCGCCAGCAGCCAAGATCCGGCGACTAGCGGGCTGTCCTACGAGCAGTACTTC

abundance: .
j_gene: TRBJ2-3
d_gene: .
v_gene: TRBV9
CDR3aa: CASSVGGGGDTQYF
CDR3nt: TGTGCCAGCTCTGTCGGAGGGGGTGGAGATACGCAGTATTTT

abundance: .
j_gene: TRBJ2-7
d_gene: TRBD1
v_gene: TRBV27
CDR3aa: CASSLNDRAEQYF
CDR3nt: TGTGCCAGCAGCCTGAACGACAGGGCCGAGCAGTACTTC

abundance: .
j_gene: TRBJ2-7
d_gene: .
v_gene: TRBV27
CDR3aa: CASTLRGRIPTYEQYF
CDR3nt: TGTGCCAGCACCCTAAGAGGGCGGATCCCTACCTACGAGCAGTACTTC

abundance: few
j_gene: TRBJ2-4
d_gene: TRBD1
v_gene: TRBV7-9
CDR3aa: CASSPQGQVGKNIQYF
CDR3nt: TGTGCCAGCAGCCCCCAGGGACAGGTCGGCAAAAACATTCAGTACTTC

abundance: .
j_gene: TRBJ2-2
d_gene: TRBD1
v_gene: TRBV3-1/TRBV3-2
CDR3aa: CASTRTGGNGELFF
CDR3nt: TGTGCCAGCACCCGGACAGGGGGTAACGGGGAGCTGTTTTTT

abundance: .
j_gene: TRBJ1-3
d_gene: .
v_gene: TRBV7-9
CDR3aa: CASSLEALETHF
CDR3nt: TGTGCCAGCAGCTTAGAGGCCCTGGAAACCCATTTT

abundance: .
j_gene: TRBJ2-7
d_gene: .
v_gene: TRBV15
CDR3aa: CATSRGGQFSYEQYF
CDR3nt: TGTGCCACCAGCAGAGGTGGTCAGTTCTCCTACGAGCAGTACTTC

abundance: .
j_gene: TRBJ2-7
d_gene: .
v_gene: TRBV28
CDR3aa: CASSPLRRAYEQYF
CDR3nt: TGTGCCAGCAGTCCCCTGCGTAGAGCCTACGAGCAGTACTTC

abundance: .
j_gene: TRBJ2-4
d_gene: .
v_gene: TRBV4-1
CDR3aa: CASSPFDSKNIQYF
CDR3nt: TGCGCCAGCAGCCCCTTCGACAGCAAAAACATTCAGTACTTC

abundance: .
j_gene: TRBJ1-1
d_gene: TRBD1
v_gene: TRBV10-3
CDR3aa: CAVRPGQGNTEAFF
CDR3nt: TGTGCCGTCAGACCGGGACAGGGAAACACTGAAGCTTTCTTT

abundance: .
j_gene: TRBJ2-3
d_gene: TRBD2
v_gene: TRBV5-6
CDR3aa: CASSGAGTSGEYTDTQYF
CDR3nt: TGTGCCAGCAGCGGTGCCGGGACTAGCGGGGAATACACAGATACGCAGTATTTT

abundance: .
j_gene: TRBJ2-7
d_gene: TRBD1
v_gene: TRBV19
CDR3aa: CASSTGQGGAYEQYF
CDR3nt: TGTGCCAGTAGTACCGGACAGGGGGGAGCCTACGAGCAGTACTTC

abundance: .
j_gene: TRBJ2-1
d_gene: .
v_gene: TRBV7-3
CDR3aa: CASSLQSGSYNEQFF
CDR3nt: TGTGCCAGCAGCTTACAGTCGGGGTCCTACAATGAGCAGTTCTTC

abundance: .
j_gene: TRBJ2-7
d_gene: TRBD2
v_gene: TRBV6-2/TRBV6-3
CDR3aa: CASSNLGTSTLREQYF
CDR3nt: TGTGCCAGCAGTAACCTCGGGACTAGCACCCTTCGGGAGCAGTACTTC

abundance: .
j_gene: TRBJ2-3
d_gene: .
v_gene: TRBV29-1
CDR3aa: CSVTGRGVADTQYF
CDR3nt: TGCAGCGTCACAGGGAGAGGGGTGGCAGATACGCAGTATTTT

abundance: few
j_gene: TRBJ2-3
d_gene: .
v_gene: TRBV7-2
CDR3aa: CASSFGQTSTDTQYF
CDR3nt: TGTGCCAGCAGCTTCGGACAAACTAGCACAGATACGCAGTATTTT

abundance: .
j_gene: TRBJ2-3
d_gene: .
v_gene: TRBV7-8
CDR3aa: CASSLGGATTDTQYF
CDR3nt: TGTGCCAGCAGCTTAGGAGGGGCCACCACAGATACGCAGTATTTT

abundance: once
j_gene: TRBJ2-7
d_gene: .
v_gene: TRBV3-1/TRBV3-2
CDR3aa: CASSQEGTHYEQYF
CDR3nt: TGTGCCAGCAGCCAAGAGGGCACGCATTACGAGCAGTACTTC

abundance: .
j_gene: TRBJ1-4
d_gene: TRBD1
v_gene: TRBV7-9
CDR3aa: CASSPGGNEKLFF
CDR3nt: TGTGCCAGCAGCCCAGGGGGAAATGAAAAACTGTTTTTT

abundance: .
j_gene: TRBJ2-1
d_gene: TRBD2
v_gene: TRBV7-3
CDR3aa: CASSPGAGGNEQFF
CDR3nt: TGTGCCAGCAGCCCTGGCGCGGGGGGGAATGAGCAGTTCTTC

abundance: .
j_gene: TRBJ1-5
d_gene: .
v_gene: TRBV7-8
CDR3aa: CASSPSNQPQHF
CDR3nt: TGTGCCAGCAGCCCCAGCAATCAGCCCCAGCATTTT

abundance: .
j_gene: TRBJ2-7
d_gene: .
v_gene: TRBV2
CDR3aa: CASSGRSYEQYF
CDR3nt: TGTGCCAGCAGTGGCCGGAGCTACGAGCAGTACTTC

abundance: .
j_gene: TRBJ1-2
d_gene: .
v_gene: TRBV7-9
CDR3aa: CASTSRDRDFGYTF
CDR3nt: TGTGCCAGCACTTCCCGGGACCGCGATTTTGGCTACACCTTC

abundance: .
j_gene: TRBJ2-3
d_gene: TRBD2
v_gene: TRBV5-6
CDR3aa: CASSWGPSGGPSTDTQYF
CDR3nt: TGTGCCAGCAGCTGGGGGCCTAGCGGGGGCCCTAGCACAGATACGCAGTATTTT

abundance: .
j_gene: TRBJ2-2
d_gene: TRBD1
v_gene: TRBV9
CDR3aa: CASSEPTGGSNTGELFF
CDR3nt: TGTGCCAGCAGCGAGCCGACAGGGGGTTCGAACACCGGGGAGCTGTTTTTT

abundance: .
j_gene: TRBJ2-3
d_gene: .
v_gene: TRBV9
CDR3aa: CASSARGGDRGTDTQYF
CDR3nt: TGTGCCAGCAGCGCCCGCGGGGGTGACAGGGGCACAGATACGCAGTATTTT

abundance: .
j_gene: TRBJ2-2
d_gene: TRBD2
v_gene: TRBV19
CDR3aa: CASSMLAGDTGELFF
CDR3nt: TGTGCCAGTAGTATGCTAGCGGGGGACACCGGGGAGCTGTTTTTT

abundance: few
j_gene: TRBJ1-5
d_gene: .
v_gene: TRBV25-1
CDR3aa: CASSPRASERQPQHF
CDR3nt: TGTGCCAGCAGTCCAAGGGCATCCGAACGTCAGCCCCAGCATTTT

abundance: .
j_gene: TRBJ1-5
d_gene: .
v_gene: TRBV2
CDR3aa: CASSEDPSHQPQHF
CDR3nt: TGTGCCAGCAGTGAGGATCCTTCCCATCAGCCCCAGCATTTT

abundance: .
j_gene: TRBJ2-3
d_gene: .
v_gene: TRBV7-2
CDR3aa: CASQRSSTDTQYF
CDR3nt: TGTGCCAGCCAGCGTTCTAGCACAGATACGCAGTATTTT

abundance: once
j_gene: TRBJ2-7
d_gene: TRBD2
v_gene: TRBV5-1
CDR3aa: CASSIGLAGVSYEQYF
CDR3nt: TGCGCCAGCAGCATAGGACTAGCGGGCGTCTCCTACGAGCAGTACTTC

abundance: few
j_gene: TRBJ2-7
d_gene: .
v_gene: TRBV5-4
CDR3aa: CASGAWSGEQYF
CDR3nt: TGTGCCAGCGGAGCCTGGTCGGGAGAGCAGTACTTC

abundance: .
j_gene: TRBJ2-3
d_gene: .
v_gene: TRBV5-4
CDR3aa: CASSPNVPGKGTDTQYF
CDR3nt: TGTGCCAGCAGCCCCAACGTCCCGGGGAAGGGCACAGATACGCAGTATTTT

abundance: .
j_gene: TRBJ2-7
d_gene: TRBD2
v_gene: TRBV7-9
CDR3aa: CASTSGTSPYEQYF
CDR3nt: TGTGCCAGCACCTCCGGGACTAGTCCCTACGAGCAGTACTTC

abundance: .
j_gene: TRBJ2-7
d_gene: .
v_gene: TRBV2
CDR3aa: CASRDNSYEQYF
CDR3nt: TGTGCCAGCAGGGACAACTCCTACGAGCAGTACTTC

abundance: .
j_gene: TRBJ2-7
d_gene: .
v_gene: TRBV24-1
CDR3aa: CATSEAGTLYEQYF
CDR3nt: TGTGCCACCAGTGAGGCCGGGACACTCTACGAGCAGTACTTC

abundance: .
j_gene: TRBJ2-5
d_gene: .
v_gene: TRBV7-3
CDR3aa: CASSIRGGQETQYF
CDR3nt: TGTGCCAGCAGCATTAGGGGGGGTCAAGAGACCCAGTACTTC

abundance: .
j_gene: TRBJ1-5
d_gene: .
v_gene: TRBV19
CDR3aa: CASRTRFEGAQPQHF
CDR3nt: TGTGCCAGTAGAACCCGGTTTGAGGGTGCTCAGCCCCAGCATTTT

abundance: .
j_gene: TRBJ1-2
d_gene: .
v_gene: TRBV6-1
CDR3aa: CASSEPGRAPNYGYTF
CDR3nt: TGTGCCAGCAGTGAACCCGGGAGGGCGCCAAACTATGGCTACACCTTC

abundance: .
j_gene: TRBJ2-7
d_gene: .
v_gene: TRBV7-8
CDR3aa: CASSLALSSGASYEQYF
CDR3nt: TGTGCCAGCAGCTTAGCGCTAAGTAGCGGAGCCTCCTACGAGCAGTACTTC

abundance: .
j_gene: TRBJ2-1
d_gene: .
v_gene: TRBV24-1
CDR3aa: CATSDPSGGRLLNEQFF
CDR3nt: TGTGCCACCAGTGATCCCTCTGGCGGCCGATTACTCAATGAGCAGTTCTTC

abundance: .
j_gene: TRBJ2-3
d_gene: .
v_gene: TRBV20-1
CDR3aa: CSAWIADTQYF
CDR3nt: TGCAGTGCTTGGATTGCAGATACGCAGTATTTT

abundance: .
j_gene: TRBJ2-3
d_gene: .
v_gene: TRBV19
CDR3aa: CASSSSGLEPDTQYF
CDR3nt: TGTGCCAGTAGTAGCTCAGGGCTGGAGCCAGATACGCAGTATTTT

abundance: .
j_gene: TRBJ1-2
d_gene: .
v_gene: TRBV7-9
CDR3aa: CASSLGPLNYGYTF
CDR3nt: TGTGCCAGCAGCTTAGGGCCACTTAACTATGGCTACACCTTC

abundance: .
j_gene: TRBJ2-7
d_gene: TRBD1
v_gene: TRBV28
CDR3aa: CASSPRGQYEQYF
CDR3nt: TGTGCCAGCAGTCCTAGGGGGCAGTACGAGCAGTACTTC

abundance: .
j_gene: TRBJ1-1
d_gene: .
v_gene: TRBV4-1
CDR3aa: CASSQDSRGGYVHTEAFF
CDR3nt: TGCGCCAGCAGCCAAGATTCGAGGGGGGGATATGTGCACACTGAAGCTTTCTTT